The rows below give T cell receptor beta chains drawn from one sample of a study of blood T cell repertoires in COVID-19. Here immunoSEQ multiplex PCR was the method, and the copy in TCRdb shows in-frame clones only, minus some. The sample includes more than 55,000 clones, over 70% seen only once; the top ten take more than 11%. Sequencing was carried out using peripheral blood. These receptor sequences come from a woman in her 70s with acute or convalescent COVID-19. Each CDR3 is given without its conserved first and last residue.

j_call: TRBJ1-6
v_call: TRBV18
cdr3_aa: ASSPAGDHSPLH

j_call: TRBJ2-1
v_call: TRBV30
cdr3_aa: AWSLKPGQTSYNEQF

j_call: TRBJ1-2
v_call: TRBV14
cdr3_aa: ASSPDRPLYGYT

j_call: TRBJ2-5
v_call: TRBV7-7
cdr3_aa: ASSLDLAGTQY

j_call: TRBJ1-1
v_call: TRBV7-3
cdr3_aa: ASKIGGTNTEAF

j_call: TRBJ1-4
v_call: TRBV18
cdr3_aa: ASSLQNYRATNEKLF

j_call: TRBJ1-6
v_call: TRBV19
cdr3_aa: ASTLVKLGNSPLH

j_call: TRBJ2-4
v_call: TRBV18
cdr3_aa: ASSPRDRGLGLAKNIQY

j_call: TRBJ1-3
v_call: TRBV5-1
cdr3_aa: ASSLSDRSSGNTIY

j_call: TRBJ2-4
v_call: TRBV7-8
cdr3_aa: ASSLGTGTGASPVGFYIQY

j_call: TRBJ2-3
v_call: TRBV7-9
cdr3_aa: ASSLADLEQGPDTQY

j_call: TRBJ1-6
v_call: TRBV6-1
cdr3_aa: ASSDRWGTPNSPLH

j_call: TRBJ1-2
v_call: TRBV24-1
cdr3_aa: ATEDSNYGYT

j_call: TRBJ1-2
v_call: TRBV5-1
cdr3_aa: ASSLAAGTNYGYT

j_call: TRBJ2-5
v_call: TRBV2
cdr3_aa: ASSEEGLEKETQY

j_call: TRBJ1-1
v_call: TRBV30
cdr3_aa: AWSGGGTRTEAF

j_call: TRBJ2-1
v_call: TRBV10-3
cdr3_aa: AIRPGLAGGNEQF

j_call: TRBJ2-1
v_call: TRBV18
cdr3_aa: ASSPNSGTLAEQF

j_call: TRBJ1-1
v_call: TRBV27
cdr3_aa: ASSLSRQGNTEAF

j_call: TRBJ2-3
v_call: TRBV5-5
cdr3_aa: ASRPILLSTDTQY

j_call: TRBJ2-1
v_call: TRBV11-2
cdr3_aa: ASRAGNEQF

j_call: TRBJ2-1
v_call: TRBV15
cdr3_aa: ATSRKAWTGEQF

j_call: TRBJ1-1
v_call: TRBV21-1
cdr3_aa: ASSKTGTFSDTEAF

j_call: TRBJ1-5
v_call: TRBV30
cdr3_aa: AWSTHTGIINQPQH

j_call: TRBJ1-2
v_call: TRBV5-1
cdr3_aa: ASSPGYLTYGYT

j_call: TRBJ2-1
v_call: TRBV5-1
cdr3_aa: ASSLGSGGNEQF

j_call: TRBJ2-4
v_call: TRBV7-9
cdr3_aa: ASSPRTGVNIQY

j_call: TRBJ2-3
v_call: TRBV2
cdr3_aa: ASSERTLAGGGDTQY